A selection of T cell receptor beta chains follows, all from one sample in a study of blood T cells in healthy people across ages. TCRdb re-called the 5' RACE reads with MiXCR, one entry per CDR3 protein. This repertoire shows about 1.4 million distinct CDR3 sequences, approximately 63% found once; its top ten account for roughly 6.3%. What was sequenced was blood. The receptors stem from a man aged 18 to 30 in good health. CDR3s include the opening cysteine and the closing phenylalanine or tryptophan. Fields, in order: D gene, clone size, V gene, J gene, CDR3 protein, CDR3 DNA. A D gene is named only where the DNA matches it firmly. Clone size is given for some rows only: seen once, a few or many times, or a class if the clone is expanded.

>NA|NA|TRBV10-3|TRBJ2-7
CAISEPPSSYEQYF
TGTGCCATCAGTGAGCCCCCTTCCTCCTACGAGCAGTACTTC
>TRBD2|NA|TRBV12-3/TRBV12-4|TRBJ2-7
CASSGRTSGTYNEQYF
TGTGCCAGCAGTGGGCGGACTAGCGGTACTTACAATGAGCAGTACTTC
>NA|NA|TRBV6-1|TRBJ2-3
CASSDGPLQYF
TGTGCCAGCAGTGACGGCCCCTTGCAGTATTTT
>NA|NA|TRBV14|TRBJ1-2
CASSTSRTYGYTF
TGTGCCAGCAGCACGTCCCGGACCTATGGCTACACCTTC
>NA|few|TRBV4-1|TRBJ2-5
CASSHLAAAGTQYF
TGCGCCAGCAGCCACCTAGCTGCGGCAGGGACCCAGTACTTC
>NA|NA|TRBV27|TRBJ1-5
CASSQQGVNQPQHF
TGTGCCAGCAGTCAACAGGGCGTTAATCAGCCCCAGCATTTT
>NA|NA|TRBV28|TRBJ2-5
CASSFPKLTAGAFGYQETQYF
TGTGCCAGCAGTTTCCCAAAACTAACCGCAGGGGCGTTCGGGTACCAAGAGACCCAGTACTTC
>NA|NA|TRBV7-2|TRBJ2-4
CASSTRDLSIQYF
TGTGCCAGCAGTACCCGGGATTTGAGCATTCAGTACTTC
>NA|NA|TRBV5-1|TRBJ1-1
CASSVSSNTEAFF
TGCGCCAGCAGTGTAAGCTCGAACACTGAAGCTTTCTTT
>NA|few|TRBV2|TRBJ2-5
CASGVMRDSETQYF
TGTGCCAGCGGAGTCATGCGGGATTCGGAGACCCAGTACTTC
>TRBD1|NA|TRBV15|TRBJ2-3
CATRRQGGITDTQYF
TGTGCCACCAGACGACAGGGGGGGATAACAGATACGCAGTATTTT
>NA|NA|TRBV28|TRBJ2-7
CASSLLVGSSYEQYF
TGTGCCAGCAGTTTATTGGTCGGGAGCTCCTACGAGCAGTACTTC
>NA|NA|TRBV15|TRBJ2-7
CATSSPRDISYGQYF
TGTGCCACCAGCAGCCCCCGGGACATATCATACGGGCAGTACTTC
>NA|few|TRBV6-5|TRBJ2-1
CASSNRDGYNEQFF
TGTGCCAGCAGCAACAGGGACGGATACAATGAGCAGTTCTTC
>NA|NA|TRBV7-2|TRBJ1-4
CASSLSGWSTNEKLFF
TGTGCCAGCAGCTTATCGGGGTGGTCAACCAATGAAAAACTGTTTTTT
>NA|once|TRBV20-1|TRBJ2-5
CSAEAPTGTGETQYF
TGCAGTGCTGAAGCCCCGACAGGGACTGGAGAGACCCAGTACTTC
>NA|NA|TRBV21-1|TRBJ1-5
CASSKDRGAGNQPQHF
TGTGCCAGCAGCAAAGATCGGGGGGCGGGAAATCAGCCCCAGCATTTT
>TRBD1|NA|TRBV20-1|TRBJ2-7
CSATKTGATYEQYF
TGCAGTGCAACTAAAACAGGGGCTACATACGAGCAGTACTTC
>NA|NA|TRBV3-1|TRBJ2-5
CASTLWTDQETQYF
TGTGCCAGCACTTTATGGACAGACCAGGAGACCCAGTACTTC
>NA|NA|TRBV5-1|TRBJ2-5
CASSRLVREQETRYF
TGCGCCAGCAGCCGGCTTGTCCGGGAGCAAGAGACCCGGTACTTC
>NA|once|TRBV11-3|TRBJ1-1
CASSLDGQSTEAFF
TGTGCCAGCAGCTTAGACGGACAAAGCACTGAAGCTTTCTTT
>NA|NA|TRBV10-2|TRBJ1-2
CASSEMRLYGYTF
TGCGCCAGCAGTGAGATGAGACTCTATGGCTACACCTTC
>NA|few|TRBV4-1|TRBJ1-2
CASSQTSPGNGYTF
TGCGCCAGCAGCCAAACCAGCCCGGGGAATGGCTACACCTTC
>NA|NA|TRBV5-1|TRBJ1-6
CASSLGAGGKWSYNSPLHF
TGCGCCAGCAGCTTGGGGGCCGGGGGGAAATGGTCCTATAATTCACCCCTCCACTTT
>NA|NA|TRBV3-1|TRBJ2-5
CASRYRESETQYF
TGTGCCAGCAGATACAGGGAATCAGAGACCCAGTACTTC
>NA|NA|TRBV18|TRBJ2-5
CASSPNADQETRYF
TGTGCCAGCTCACCGAACGCGGACCAAGAGACCCGGTACTTC
>TRBD1|NA|TRBV3-1|TRBJ2-4
CASSQDRTSNIQYF
TGTGCCAGCAGCCAGGACAGGACGTCAAACATTCAGTACTTC
>NA|few|TRBV7-9|TRBJ2-3
CASSLRGQRLRADTQYF
TGTGCCAGCAGCCTTAGAGGCCAGCGCTTAAGGGCAGATACGCAGTATTTT
>NA|NA|TRBV29-1|TRBJ1-1
CSVQTLNTEAFF
TGCAGCGTTCAGACCTTGAACACTGAAGCTTTCTTT
>NA|many|TRBV4-1|TRBJ2-5
CASSQEGETQYF
TGTGCCAGCAGCCAAGAGGGGGAGACCCAGTACTTC
>NA|NA|TRBV11-2|TRBJ1-1
CASSVQGLEAFF
TGTGCCAGCAGCGTTCAGGGGTTAGAGGCTTTCTTT
>NA|NA|TRBV6-2/TRBV6-3|TRBJ2-1
CASSDRLGGFDEQFF
TGTGCCAGCAGTGACCGCCTTGGGGGGTTTGATGAGCAGTTCTTC
>NA|NA|TRBV9|TRBJ2-2
CASSGRGGATGELFF
TGTGCCAGCAGCGGCCGTGGGGGAGCCACCGGGGAGCTGTTTTTT
>NA|NA|TRBV20-1|TRBJ1-1
CRPGGWTEAFF
TGCAGGCCGGGGGGATGGACTGAAGCTTTCTTT
>NA|few|TRBV4-3|TRBJ2-5
CASSHLTGPQETQYF
TGCGCCAGCAGCCATCTGACAGGCCCCCAAGAGACCCAGTACTTC
>NA|NA|TRBV7-9|TRBJ2-1
CASATGGDPERKQFF
TGTGCCAGCGCCACCGGGGGTGACCCTGAGAGGAAGCAGTTCTTC
>TRBD2|NA|TRBV2|TRBJ2-7
CASYSGLADSYEQYF
TGTGCCAGCTATTCCGGACTAGCAGATTCCTACGAGCAGTACTTC
>TRBD1|once|TRBV7-9|TRBJ1-2
CASSPQTGQGASGYTF
TGTGCCAGCAGCCCCCAAACGGGACAGGGGGCTAGTGGCTACACCTTC
>NA|few|TRBV7-9|TRBJ2-1
CASSLDEGEQFF
TGTGCCAGCAGCTTAGATGAGGGTGAGCAGTTCTTC
>NA|NA|TRBV5-1|TRBJ2-7
CASSLEGTYSYEQYF
TGCGCCAGCAGCTTGGAAGGGACGTACTCCTACGAGCAGTACTTC
>NA|NA|TRBV29-1|TRBJ2-1
CSVVRGTGGSSYNEQFF
TGCAGCGTTGTGAGGGGAACCGGAGGGAGCTCCTACAATGAGCAGTTCTTC
>TRBD1|once|TRBV5-1|TRBJ2-5
CASSFYPRGNQETQYF
TGCGCCAGCAGCTTTTATCCCAGGGGGAACCAAGAGACCCAGTACTTC
>NA|NA|TRBV21-1|TRBJ2-3
CASSKGTAPSTDTQYF
TGTGCCAGCAGCAAAGGGACAGCTCCAAGCACAGATACGCAGTATTTT
>TRBD2|NA|TRBV29-1|TRBJ2-3
CSVAGLAGGGDTQYF
TGCAGCGTTGCTGGACTAGCGGGAGGAGGGGATACGCAGTATTTT
>TRBD1|few|TRBV20-1|TRBJ1-4
CSAGTGGWDEKLFF
TGCAGTGCTGGGACAGGGGGTTGGGATGAAAAACTGTTTTTT
>NA|few|TRBV28|TRBJ2-3
CASSVTAAGTDTQYF
TGTGCCAGCAGTGTGACAGCGGCGGGCACAGATACGCAGTATTTT
>NA|NA|TRBV6-2/TRBV6-3|TRBJ2-1
CASNRGVGEQFF
TGTGCCAGCAACCGCGGAGTAGGTGAGCAGTTCTTC
>TRBD1|few|TRBV5-5|TRBJ2-7
CASRRGQGAYEQYF
TGTGCCAGCAGACGAGGACAGGGGGCCTACGAGCAGTACTTC
>NA|NA|TRBV5-5|TRBJ2-7
CASSQESGILSEQYF
TGCGCCAGCAGCCAAGAATCCGGGATCCTCTCCGAGCAGTACTTC
>TRBD1|NA|TRBV7-6|TRBJ1-4
CASSLAGGASEKLFF
TGTGCCAGCAGCTTAGCAGGGGGCGCGTCTGAAAAACTGTTTTTT
>NA|NA|TRBV28|TRBJ2-1
CASRADAYNEQFF
TGTGCCAGCAGGGCAGATGCCTACAATGAGCAGTTCTTC
>NA|few|TRBV4-1|TRBJ1-4
CASFIKELFF
TGCGCCAGCTTTATCAAGGAACTGTTTTTT
>TRBD2|NA|TRBV24-1|TRBJ2-3
CATSDGGGSGPDTQYF
TGTGCCACCAGTGACGGGGGGGGCAGTGGGCCAGATACGCAGTATTTT
>NA|few|TRBV20-1|TRBJ2-1
CSARRWGRGNEQFF
TGCAGTGCTAGGCGGTGGGGTAGGGGCAATGAGCAGTTCTTC
>TRBD1|NA|TRBV29-1|TRBJ1-4
CSVEQGEREKLFF
TGCAGCGTTGAACAGGGGGAAAGAGAAAAACTGTTTTTT
>NA|few|TRBV10-3|TRBJ2-5
CATGDSGERQETQYF
TGTGCCACAGGGGATAGCGGAGAGAGACAAGAGACCCAGTACTTC
>TRBD1|NA|TRBV27|TRBJ2-7
CASSPHRTGVYEQYF
TGTGCCAGCAGTCCCCACCGGACAGGGGTATACGAGCAGTACTTC
>NA|few|TRBV12-3/TRBV12-4|TRBJ1-2
CASSPHGGVGYTF
TGTGCCAGCAGCCCACACGGAGGGGTTGGCTACACCTTC
>NA|NA|TRBV10-3|TRBJ1-2
CAISGLGVGYTF
TGTGCCATCTCAGGGCTAGGGGTTGGCTACACCTTC
>NA|NA|TRBV5-1|TRBJ2-3
CASSLRGAGTSTDTQYF
TGCGCCAGCAGCTTGCGGGGGGCAGGAACTAGCACAGATACGCAGTATTTT